The entry below describes one TCR beta chain. The data were taken from a study of blood T cell repertoires in COVID-19. About the research overall: Sample material is recorded as cDNA or gDNA derived from T cells, B-cell-depleted T cells, or PBMCs.

Per germline, CDR1 LNHDA and CDR2 SQIVND (reference sequence). Trimming shortened V by 1 base and J by 6 bases, and 15 bases separated the two germline ends. The CDR3 runs 15 residues. In the original processing: Nucleated cell counts were estimated from reference gene primer amplification. The method was immunoSEQ multiplex PCR; TCRdb's version includes in-frame clones alone and lacks a portion of them. V and J calls and clone size are as listed in that table; D and trimming were resolved from the DNA. The data contain approximately 180,000 clones, roughly nine tenths of them singletons. The chain has TRBV19 and TRBJ1-1; D is possibly TRBD1 (5 bases). Input material: PBMCs or T cells enriched from blood (not recorded which). The receptor was isolated from a human donor with acute COVID-19. The donor label of this sample is uncertain. The CDR3 region is CASSIAGGEISEAFF. The CDR3 region has the DNA TGTGCCAGTAGTATAGCTGGGGGGGAGATCTCTGAAGCTTTCTTT.